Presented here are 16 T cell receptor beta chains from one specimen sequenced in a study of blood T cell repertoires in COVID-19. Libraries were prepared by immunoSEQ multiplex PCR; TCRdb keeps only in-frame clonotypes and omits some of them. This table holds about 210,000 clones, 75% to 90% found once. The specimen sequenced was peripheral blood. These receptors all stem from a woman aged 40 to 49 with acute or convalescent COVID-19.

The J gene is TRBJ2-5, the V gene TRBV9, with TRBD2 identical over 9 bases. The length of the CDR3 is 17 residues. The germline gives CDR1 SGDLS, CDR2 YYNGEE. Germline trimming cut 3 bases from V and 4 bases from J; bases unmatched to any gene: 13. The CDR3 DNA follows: TGTGCCAGCAGCGCCGGGCAAGGGATAGCGGGGGTAGAGACCCAGTACTTC. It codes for CASSAGQGIAGVETQYF.

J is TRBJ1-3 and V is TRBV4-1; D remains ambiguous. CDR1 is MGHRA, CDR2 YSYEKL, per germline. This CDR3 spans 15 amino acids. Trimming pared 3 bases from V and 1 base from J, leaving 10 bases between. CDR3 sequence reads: CASSQFFKSGNTIYF. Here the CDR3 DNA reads TGCGCCAGCAGCCAGTTTTTTAAATCTGGAAACACCATATATTTT.

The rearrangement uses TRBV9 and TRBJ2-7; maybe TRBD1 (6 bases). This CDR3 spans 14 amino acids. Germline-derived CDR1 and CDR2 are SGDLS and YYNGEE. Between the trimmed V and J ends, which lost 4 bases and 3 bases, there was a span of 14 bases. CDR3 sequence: CASSPTVQGYEQYV. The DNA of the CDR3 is TGTGCCAGCAGCCCCACAGTACAGGGCTACGAGCAGTACGTC.

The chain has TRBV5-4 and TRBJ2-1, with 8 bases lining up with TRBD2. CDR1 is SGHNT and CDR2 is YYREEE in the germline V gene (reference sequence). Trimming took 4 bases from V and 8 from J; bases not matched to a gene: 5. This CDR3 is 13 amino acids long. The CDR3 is CASSPGLVDEQFF. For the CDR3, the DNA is TGTGCCAGCAGCCCGGGACTAGTGGATGAGCAGTTCTTC.

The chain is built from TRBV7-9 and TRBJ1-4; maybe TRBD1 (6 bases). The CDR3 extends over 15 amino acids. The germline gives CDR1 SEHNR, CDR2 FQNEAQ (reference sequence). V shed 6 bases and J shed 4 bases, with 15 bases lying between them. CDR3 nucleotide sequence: TGTGCCAGCAGTCAAAGGGCAGGGGATAATGAAAAACTGTTTTTT. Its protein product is CASSQRAGDNEKLFF.

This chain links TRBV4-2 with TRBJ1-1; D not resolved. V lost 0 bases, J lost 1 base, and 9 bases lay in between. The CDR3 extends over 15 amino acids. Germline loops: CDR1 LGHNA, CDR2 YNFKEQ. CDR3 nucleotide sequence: TGTGCCAGCAGCCAAGAGGGAGTCCGGAACACTGAAGCTTTCTTT. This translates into CASSQEGVRNTEAFF.

The CDR3 DNA reads as TGTGCCAGCAGCCCCAACAGGGGCGGCCCCCTCTATGGCTACACCTTC. Amino acids: CASSPNRGGPLYGYTF. This sequence joins TRBV3-1 (or the pseudogene TRBV3-2) and TRBJ1-2; 7 bases map to TRBD1. Germline CDR1 LGHDT, CDR2 YNNKEL (reference sequence). The CDR3 covers 16 residues. The junction had 12 bases not matched to a gene; V was cut back by 4 bases and J by 4 bases.

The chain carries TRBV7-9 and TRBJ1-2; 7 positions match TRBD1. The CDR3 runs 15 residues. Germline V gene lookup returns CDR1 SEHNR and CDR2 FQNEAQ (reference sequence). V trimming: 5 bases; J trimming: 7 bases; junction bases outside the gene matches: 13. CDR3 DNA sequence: TGTGCCAGCAGCCCGGGACAGTCAGGTGGAGGTGGCTACACCTTC. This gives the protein CASSPGQSGGGGYTF.

The CDR3 DNA reads as TGTGCCAGCAGTTACTGGAGCGGGGGGGCCGTTAAGACCCAGTACTTC. This codes for CASSYWSGGAVKTQYF. The V gene is TRBV6-5, the J gene TRBJ2-5; 10 bases are shared with TRBD2. The CDR3 runs to 16 residues. In germline, CDR1 is MNHEY, CDR2 SVGAGI. V trimming: 1 base; J trimming: 6 bases; junction bases outside the gene matches: 8.

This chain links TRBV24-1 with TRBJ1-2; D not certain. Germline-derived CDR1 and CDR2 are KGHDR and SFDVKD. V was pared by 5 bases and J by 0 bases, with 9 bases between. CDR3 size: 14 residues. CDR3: CATSGRASNYGYTF. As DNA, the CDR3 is TGTGCCACCAGTGGAAGAGCGTCTAACTATGGCTACACCTTC.

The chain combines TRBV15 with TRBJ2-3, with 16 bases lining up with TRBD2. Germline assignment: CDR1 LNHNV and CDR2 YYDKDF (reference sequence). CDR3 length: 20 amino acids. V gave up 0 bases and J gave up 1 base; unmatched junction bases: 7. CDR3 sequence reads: CATSRDLGLAGGPGTDTQYF. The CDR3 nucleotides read TGTGCCACCAGCAGAGATTTGGGACTAGCGGGGGGGCCAGGCACAGATACGCAGTATTTT.

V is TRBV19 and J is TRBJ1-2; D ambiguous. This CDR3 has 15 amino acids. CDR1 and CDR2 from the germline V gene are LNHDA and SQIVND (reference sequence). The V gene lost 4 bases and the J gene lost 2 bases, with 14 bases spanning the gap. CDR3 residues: CASSTNGGRNYGYTF. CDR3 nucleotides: TGTGCCAGTAGTACGAATGGAGGGCGCAACTATGGCTACACCTTC. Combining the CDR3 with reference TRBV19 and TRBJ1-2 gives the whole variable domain DGGITQSPKYLFRKEGQNVTLSCEQNLNHDAMYWYRQDPGQGLRLIYYSQIVNDFQKGDIAEGYSVSREKKESFPLTVTSAQKNPTAFYLCASSTNGGRNYGYTFGSGTRLTVV.

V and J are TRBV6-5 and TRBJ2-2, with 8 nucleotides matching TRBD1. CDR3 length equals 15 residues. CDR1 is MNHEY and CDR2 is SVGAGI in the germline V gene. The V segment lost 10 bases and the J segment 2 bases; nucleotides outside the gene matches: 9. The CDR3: CATQDRAKNTGELFF. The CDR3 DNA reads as TGTGCCACCCAGGACAGGGCGAAAAACACCGGGGAGCTGTTTTTT.

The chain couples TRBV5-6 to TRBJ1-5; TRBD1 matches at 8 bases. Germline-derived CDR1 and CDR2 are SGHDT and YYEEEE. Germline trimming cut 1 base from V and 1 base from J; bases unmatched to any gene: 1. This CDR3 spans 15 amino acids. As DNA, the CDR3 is TGTGCCAGCAGCTTGCGGGACAGGAGCAATCAGCCCCAGCATTTT. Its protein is CASSLRDRSNQPQHF.

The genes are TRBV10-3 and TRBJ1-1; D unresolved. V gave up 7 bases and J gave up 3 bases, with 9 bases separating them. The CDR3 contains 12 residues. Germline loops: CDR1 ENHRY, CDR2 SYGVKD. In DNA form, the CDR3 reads TGTGCCATCAAACGGGGTGACACTGAAGCTTTCTTT. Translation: CAIKRGDTEAFF.

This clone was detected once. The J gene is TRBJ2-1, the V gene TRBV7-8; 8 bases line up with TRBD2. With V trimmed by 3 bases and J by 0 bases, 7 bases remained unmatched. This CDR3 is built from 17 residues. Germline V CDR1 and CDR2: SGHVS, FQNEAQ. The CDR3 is CASSLVAGISSYNEQFF. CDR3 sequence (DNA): TGTGCCAGCAGCTTGGTAGCGGGGATATCCTCCTACAATGAGCAGTTCTTC.